What follows describes a single T cell receptor (beta chain). One entry per CDR3 protein, called by TCRdb with MiXCR from the RT-PCR reads. Seen here are about 700,000 distinct CDR3 sequences, over 12% observed once, and the top ten hold about 3.6%. This CDR3 has 16 residues. Between the trimmed V and J ends, which lost 4 bases and 3 bases, there was a span of 16 bases. Per the germline V gene, CDR1 is MNHEY and CDR2 is SMNVEV (reference sequence). The chain has TRBV27 and TRBJ2-1; D gene ambiguous. The sequenced sample was memory CD4+ T cells from blood. The sequence was collected from a female donor in good health, serving as a healthy control. The CDR3, as DNA: TGTGCCAGCAGTTCCCTCAAGCAACGTTTCTACAATGAGCAGTTCTTC. Translation gives CASSSLKQRFYNEQFF.